What follows describes a single T cell receptor beta chain. Its antigen is not identified. Germline V CDR1 and CDR2: SGDLS, YYNGEE. The CDR3 contains 12 residues. This sample is drawn from a study of T cells expressing NK-cell markers. Study results and caveats: NKG2C+ dominant clonotypes from over five donors made up about 1.0-7.5% of CD8+ T cells.

As the method of synthesis, 5'RACE template switching with UMIs yielded TCR beta cDNA. Following a re-call of the 5' RACE reads, TCRdb has one entry per CDR3 protein and lacks DNA. The sample totals about 460,000 distinct CDR3 sequences; its top ten clones hold more than 1.4%. The sequencing input was blood T cells: a sorted CD56 or NKG2C T cell subset, CD4+ or CD8+ T cells, or bulk PBMC T cells (not recorded which). The TCR was taken from a woman aged 50 to 65 in good health. V usage is TRBV9 and J usage is TRBJ2-7; as DNA is missing, the TRBD1 call by TCRdb cannot be tested. The CDR3 sequence is CASSAASGQQYF.